This T cell receptor beta chain was found in a study of CD4+ T cells in melanoma. Profiled with immunoSEQ multiplex PCR; TCRdb holds only in-frame clones, not every one. The repertoire holds 6,600 or so clones, with around two thirds as singletons. The sample taken for sequencing was cells from a culture (not recorded whether cultured in vitro). This clonotype was obtained from a human donor with melanoma.

CDR3: CASSYDRGGTDTQYF. The CDR3 DNA reads TGTGCCAGCAGTTATGACAGGGGAGGCACAGATACGCAGTATTTT. The V call is TRBV7-3, the J call TRBJ2-3; TRBD1 matches at 8 bases. Germline CDR1 is SGHTA and CDR2 is FQGTGA. The length of the CDR3 is 15 residues. Trimming cost V 6 bases and J 1 base; bases outside gene matches: 6.